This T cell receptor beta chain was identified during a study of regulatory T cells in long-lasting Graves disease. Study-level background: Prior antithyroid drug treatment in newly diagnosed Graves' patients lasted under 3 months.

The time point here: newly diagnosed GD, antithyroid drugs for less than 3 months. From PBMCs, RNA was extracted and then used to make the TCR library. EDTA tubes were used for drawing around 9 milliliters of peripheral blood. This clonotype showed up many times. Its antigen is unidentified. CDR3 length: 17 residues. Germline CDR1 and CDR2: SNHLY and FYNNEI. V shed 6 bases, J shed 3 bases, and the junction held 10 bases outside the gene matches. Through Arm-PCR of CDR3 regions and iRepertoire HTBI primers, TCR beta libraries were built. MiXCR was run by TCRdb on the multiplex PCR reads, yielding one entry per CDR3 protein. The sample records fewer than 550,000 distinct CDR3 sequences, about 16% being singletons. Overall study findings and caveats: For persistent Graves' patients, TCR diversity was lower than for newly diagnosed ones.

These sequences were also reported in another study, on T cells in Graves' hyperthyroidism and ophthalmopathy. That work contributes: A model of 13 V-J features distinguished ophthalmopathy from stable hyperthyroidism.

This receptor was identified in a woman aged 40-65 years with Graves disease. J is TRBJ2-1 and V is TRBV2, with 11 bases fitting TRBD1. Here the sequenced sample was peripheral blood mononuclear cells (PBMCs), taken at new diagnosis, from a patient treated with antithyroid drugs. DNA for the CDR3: TGTGCCAGCAGGAGGGACAGGGGGGAGTACCTCTACAATGAGCAGTTCTTC. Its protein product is CASRRDRGEYLYNEQFF.